The source of this T cell receptor (beta chain) is a study of blood T cell repertoires in COVID-19. CDR3 size: 15 residues. CDR1 is LNHDA and CDR2 is SQIVND in the germline V gene (reference sequence). V gave up 7 bases and J gave up 6 bases; unmatched junction bases: 9. Sequencing was performed with immunoSEQ multiplex PCR; in TCRdb, only in-frame clones are kept and a portion is missing. The profile shows around 130,000 clones, around three quarters of them singletons. The sample was peripheral blood. The TCR originated in a human donor in a cohort sampled during active COVID-19. This sequence joins TRBV19 and TRBJ1-6, with 7 bases that match TRBD1. The CDR3 coding sequence is TGTGCCAGTACGCAGGGGGGATCGGGTAATTCACCCCTCCACTTT. It specifies CASTQGGSGNSPLHF.